Below, 32 T cell receptor beta chains from the same sample are listed, as sequenced in a study of T cell responses to AZD1222 COVID-19 vaccine. The protocol was immunoSEQ multiplex PCR, while the TCRdb copy is restricted to in-frame clones and leaves out a portion. The table records 70,000 to 95,000 clones, roughly 86% of them present only once. The source was peripheral blood, collected on day 0 of MenACWY control vaccination. The receptor source for this set is an adult in good health.

This chain links TRBV18 with TRBJ1-5; TRBD1 matches at 11 bases. CDR1 is KGHSH, CDR2 LQKENI, per germline. Losses at the gene ends were 6 bases for V and 3 bases for J; bases not matched to a gene: 4. The CDR3 is 15 residues long. CDR3 sequence: CASSLDRGPNQPQHF. As DNA, the CDR3 is TGTGCCAGCTCCTTGGACAGGGGGCCCAATCAGCCCCAGCATTTT.

CDR3 sequence (DNA): TGCGCCAGCAGCCAAGATCTAGGCGGGGGGGCCGAGACCCAGTACTTC. It specifies CASSQDLGGGAETQYF. The J gene is TRBJ2-5, the V gene TRBV4-3; 9 nucleotides line up with TRBD2. Germline-derived CDR1 and CDR2 are LGHNA and YSLEER. The CDR3 runs to 16 residues. Trimming took 0 bases from V and 5 from J; bases not matched to a gene: 7.

The genes are TRBV29-1 and TRBJ2-7; D may correspond to TRBD1 or TRBD2 (6 bases each). The CDR3 runs 14 residues. Germline V lookup: CDR1 SQVTM, CDR2 ANQGSEA. V gave up 6 bases and J gave up 2 bases, with 17 bases separating them. As DNA, the CDR3 is TGCAGCGTGAGAGGGGGGAGCGTAACCTACGAGCAGTACTTC. Translated, it gives CSVRGGSVTYEQYF.

J is TRBJ2-2 and V is TRBV7-6, with D perhaps matching TRBD2 (6 bases). This CDR3 has 15 residues. V was clipped by 0 bases and J by 6 bases, with 11 bases between them. From germline, CDR1 is SGHVS and CDR2 FNYEAQ. The CDR3 protein is CASSLAGTGAGELFF. The CDR3 DNA is TGTGCCAGCAGCTTAGCAGGGACGGGGGCCGGGGAGCTGTTTTTT.

The chain is built from TRBV6-2 or TRBV6-3 and TRBJ2-7; D remains unclear. CDR3 length equals 13 residues. The V and J ends lost 2 bases and 0 bases respectively, with 5 bases between them. Germline V lookup: CDR1 MNHEY, CDR2 SVGEGT. The CDR3 loop reads CASSYGYSYEQYF. The CDR3 DNA is TGTGCCAGCAGTTACGGATACTCCTACGAGCAGTACTTC.

The chain employs TRBV6-2 or TRBV6-3 and TRBJ2-3; no reliable D call. The CDR3 covers 16 residues. V was pared by 0 bases and J by 5 bases, with 15 bases between. From germline, CDR1 is MNHEY and CDR2 SVGEGT. CDR3 nucleotides: TGTGCCAGCAGTTACTCTGGAGCTCGTTCGGAAGATACGCAGTATTTT. This encodes CASSYSGARSEDTQYF.

The chain carries TRBV27 and TRBJ1-2, with unresolved D. CDR3 length: 14 residues. V gave up 0 bases and J gave up 3 bases, with 8 bases separating them. Germline values: CDR1 MNHEY, CDR2 SMNVEV (reference sequence). The DNA of the CDR3 is TGTGCCAGCAGTTTATCAGCCACGCACTATGGCTACACCTTC. Amino acid sequence: CASSLSATHYGYTF.

The chain uses TRBV24-1 and TRBJ2-1, with TRBD1 matching 8 bases. The CDR3 contains 13 residues. Germline V lookup: CDR1 KGHDR, CDR2 SFDVKD. V dropped 3 bases and J dropped 9; count of bases not matched to a gene: 3. In DNA form, the CDR3 reads TGTGCCACCAGTGATGGACAGGGCCCTGAGCAGTTCTTC. It specifies CATSDGQGPEQFF.

The chain employs TRBV29-1 and TRBJ1-1; D gene ambiguous. The CDR3 is 13 residues long. Deletions cut 5 bases from V and 4 bases from J, with 14 bases between. CDR1 is SQVTM, CDR2 ANQGSEA, per germline. The CDR3 DNA follows: TGCAGCGTTAGGGTATTAGACGGCACTGAAGCTTTCTTT. This translates into CSVRVLDGTEAFF.

The chain joins TRBV10-3 to TRBJ1-6; D is possibly TRBD1 (5 bases). Trimming removed 3 bases at V and 9 bases at J, with 12 bases between. The CDR3 is 14 residues long. Per the germline V gene, CDR1 is ENHRY and CDR2 is SYGVKD. CDR3 bases: TGTGCCATCAGTGAAGGGCAGGGTGTTTCACCCCTCCACTTT. Amino acids: CAISEGQGVSPLHF.

CDR3 sequence: CASSETGVVNEQFF. CDR3 nucleotide sequence: TGTGCCAGCAGCGAAACAGGGGTTGTCAATGAGCAGTTCTTC. The chain joins TRBV7-6 to TRBJ2-1; TRBD1 agrees at 7 bases. This CDR3 has 14 amino acids. Trimming removed 5 bases from V and 6 bases from J; junction bases left unmatched: 7. Per germline, CDR1 SGHVS and CDR2 FNYEAQ.

The CDR3 DNA is TGTGCCAGCAGTGCTGGGATCGATTATGGCTACACCTTC. Protein sequence: CASSAGIDYGYTF. The chain joins TRBV12-3 or TRBV12-4 to TRBJ1-2; D is unresolved. Between the trimmed V and J ends, which lost 5 bases and 5 bases, there was a span of 12 bases. The CDR3 length is 13 residues.

This rearrangement joins TRBV4-3 to TRBJ1-2; D possibly corresponds to TRBD1 (5 bases). V lost 0 bases to trimming and J lost 4 bases, with 24 bases between them. Germline V gene lookup returns CDR1 LGHNA and CDR2 YSLEER. This CDR3 has 19 residues. In DNA form, the CDR3 reads TGCGCCAGCAGCCAAGATCATACGTGGGGGACCGCCCATGTCTATGGCTACACCTTC. Translated: CASSQDHTWGTAHVYGYTF.

The CDR3 is CAISDVGDTQYF. The CDR3, as DNA: TGTGCCATCAGTGACGTCGGGGATACGCAGTATTTT. This sequence joins TRBV10-3 and TRBJ2-3; D is unclear. Trimming left V 3 bases short and J 6 bases short, with 7 bases between. This CDR3 spans 12 amino acids. Germline assignment: CDR1 ENHRY and CDR2 SYGVKD.

The chain recombines TRBV7-2 with TRBJ1-3; D gene uncertain. There are 15 residues in the CDR3. Between the trimmed V and J ends, which lost 2 bases and 0 bases, there was a span of 8 bases. The germline V gene encodes CDR1 SGHTA and CDR2 FQGNSA. CDR3 DNA: TGTGCCAGCAGCTTAATGTGGGGCTCTGGAAACACCATATATTTT. Protein: CASSLMWGSGNTIYF.

DNA for the CDR3: TGTGCCAGCTGCGGGGGATCTGAAGCTTTCTTT. Translated: CASCGGSEAFF. The V call is TRBV12-3 or TRBV12-4, the J call TRBJ1-1, with D perhaps matching TRBD1 (5 bases). V was pared by 8 bases and J by 6 bases, with 10 bases between. The CDR3 totals 11 residues.

The rearrangement links TRBV4-2 to TRBJ1-1; 7 positions agree with TRBD1. Trimming cost V 4 bases and J 5 bases; bases outside gene matches: 4. CDR3 length: 13 amino acids. Germline loops: CDR1 LGHNA, CDR2 YNFKEQ. In nucleotides, the CDR3 is TGTGCCAGCAGCCCGACAGGGAGTACTGAAGCTTTCTTT. It yields the protein CASSPTGSTEAFF.

J is TRBJ1-1 and V is TRBV7-9, with D possibly matching TRBD1 (5 bases). The germline V gene has CDR1 SEHNR and CDR2 FQNEAQ (reference sequence). This CDR3 spans 14 amino acids. Trimming stripped 1 base from V and 3 bases from J, with 9 bases between. The CDR3 DNA follows: TGTGCCAGCAGCTTAGAGGGGAAGTACACTGAAGCTTTCTTT. It yields the protein CASSLEGKYTEAFF.

V usage is TRBV2 and J usage is TRBJ2-1, with 10 bases fitting TRBD1. The V gene's germline CDR1 is SNHLY and CDR2 FYNNEI. The CDR3 is 12 amino acids. The junction had 8 bases not matched to a gene; V was cut back by 5 bases and J by 16 bases. CDR3 coding DNA: TGTGCCAGCAGTCCCGGGACAGGGGTTGAATTCTTC. This translates into CASSPGTGVEFF.

The genes are TRBV7-9 and TRBJ2-7; 8 bases map to TRBD1. The CDR3 consists of 17 residues. Germline CDR1 SEHNR, CDR2 FQNEAQ (reference sequence). After removal of 4 bases from V and 6 bases from J, the junction contained 17 bases not matched to a gene. Here the CDR3 DNA reads TGTGCCAGCAGCTCGAACCCCGGGGGACAGGCCCTTTTCGAGCAGTACTTC. It is translated as CASSSNPGGQALFEQYF.

The chain employs TRBV2 and TRBJ1-4, with a weak D call TRBD1 (5 bases). Germline CDR1 reads SNHLY; CDR2 reads FYNNEI. V was pared by 6 bases and J by 8 bases, with 19 bases between. The CDR3 is made up of 15 amino acids. This CDR3 is CASSRGPGEEEKLFF. The CDR3 nucleotides read TGTGCCAGCAGCCGAGGACCGGGGGAAGAGGAAAAACTGTTTTTT.

The chain is built from TRBV19 and TRBJ1-1; D gene uncertain. V was trimmed by 3 bases and J by 4 bases, leaving 12 bases between them. The CDR3 loop spans 14 amino acids. Germline loops: CDR1 LNHDA, CDR2 SQIVND (reference sequence). In DNA form, the CDR3 reads TGTGCCAGTAGTATCGGCAGGATCCCCACTGAAGCTTTCTTT. Translation gives CASSIGRIPTEAFF.

Concerning this clone itself: A read error may account for a junction end that differs from germline. This sequence joins TRBV2 and TRBJ1-2; tentatively, D is TRBD1 (6 bases). CDR1 is SNHLY, CDR2 FYNNEI, per germline. The CDR3 covers 11 residues. The CDR3 sequence is CASSEARQENF. The DNA for the CDR3 is TGTGCCAGCAGTGAAGCCCGACAGGAGAACTTC.

The chain uses TRBV29-1 and TRBJ1-2; D is perhaps TRBD1 (6 bases). Trimming left V 0 bases short and J 4 bases short, with 12 bases between. The CDR3 is made up of 14 amino acids. Looked up from germline, CDR1 is SQVTM and CDR2 is ANQGSEA. The CDR3 DNA reads TGCAGCGTTGAAGACAGGGGATCGAGCTATGGCTACACCTTC. Protein product: CSVEDRGSSYGYTF. Using reference TRBV29-1 and TRBJ1-2 for the parts outside the CDR3, the full variable domain is SAVISQKPSRDICQRGTSLTIQCQVDSQVTMMFWYRQQPGQSLTLIATANQGSEATYESGFVIDKFPISRPNLTFSTLTVSNMSPEDSSIYLCSVEDRGSSYGYTFGSGTRLTVV.

V usage is TRBV6-5 and J usage is TRBJ2-7; D not resolved. CDR1 is MNHEY, CDR2 SVGAGI, per germline. V lost 8 bases and J lost 3, with 17 bases in between. The CDR3 is made up of 14 amino acids. DNA for the CDR3: TGTGCCAGCGGTAGGTCACCACCTATCTACGAGCAGTACTTC. Translating it yields CASGRSPPIYEQYF.

The chain carries TRBV5-1 and TRBJ1-1; the match to TRBD1 covers 7 bases. This CDR3 contains 16 residues. The germline V gene encodes CDR1 SGHRS and CDR2 YFSETQ. The V and J ends lost 4 bases and 4 bases, in that order; junction bases with no gene match: 13. This CDR3 reads CASSRMTGSVSTEAFF. The CDR3 coding sequence is TGCGCCAGCAGCCGAATGACAGGGAGCGTTAGCACTGAAGCTTTCTTT.

The chain uses TRBV5-1 and TRBJ2-1; D might be TRBD2 (6 bases). Trimming shortened V by 0 bases and J by 10 bases, and 23 bases separated the two germline ends. This CDR3 region has 17 residues. In germline, CDR1 is SGHRS, CDR2 YFSETQ. CDR3 nucleotides: TGCGCCAGCAGCTTGGGAGGGTCGGGACTCGGTGGAATAGAGCAGTTCTTC. Translated, it gives CASSLGGSGLGGIEQFF.

The V call is TRBV6-1, the J call TRBJ1-6, with D possibly matching TRBD1 (6 bases). With 5 bases removed from V and 0 bases from J, the gap between germline ends came to 8 bases. There are 15 residues in the CDR3. Germline CDR1 MNHNS, CDR2 SASEGT. The CDR3 spells CASSSDSSYNSPLHF. The CDR3 region has the DNA TGTGCCAGCAGTTCGGACAGCTCCTATAATTCACCCCTCCACTTT.

The rearrangement joins TRBV9 to TRBJ2-3, with D possibly TRBD2 on 6 matching bases. Germline V gives CDR1 SGDLS, CDR2 YYNGEE. The V end lost 0 bases, the J end lost 2 bases, and 10 bases lay between the germline ends. The CDR3 length is 15 residues. The CDR3 reads CASSVDSGLTDTQYF. CDR3 nucleotides: TGTGCCAGCAGCGTAGATAGCGGCCTCACAGATACGCAGTATTTT.

This chain connects TRBV7-3 to TRBJ2-7, with 7 positions matching TRBD1. Germline V gene sequence: CDR1 SGHTA, CDR2 FQGTGA. Trimming took 2 bases from V and 2 from J; bases not matched to a gene: 6. The CDR3 has 15 amino acids. The DNA for the CDR3 is TGTGCCAGCAGCTTAGGGCCGGACAGGACCTACGAGCAGTACTTC. This sequence encodes CASSLGPDRTYEQYF. The complete variable domain, with remaining parts taken from reference TRBV7-3 and TRBJ2-7, reads GAGVSQTPSNKVTEKGKYVELRCDPISGHTALYWYRQSLGQGPEFLIYFQGTGAADDSGLPNDRFFAVRPEGSVSTLKIQRTERGDSAVYLCASSLGPDRTYEQYFGPGTRLTVT.

The V call is TRBV11-3, the J call TRBJ2-5; TRBD1 or TRBD2 may be the D gene (5 bases each). V was trimmed by 5 bases and J by 5 bases, leaving 15 bases between them. Germline CDR1 is SGHNT and CDR2 is YENEEA. There are 14 residues in the CDR3. The CDR3 DNA reads TGTGCCAGCAGCGTAGGGTCCTGGGGGGAGACCCAGTACTTC. Protein sequence: CASSVGSWGETQYF.

The chain has TRBV5-1 and TRBJ2-5; 13 nucleotides match TRBD2. The trim removed 3 bases at V and 7 bases at J, leaving 6 bases unmatched. The length of the CDR3 is 15 residues. Germline loops: CDR1 SGHRS, CDR2 YFSETQ. CDR3: CASSSGLAGAGTQYF. CDR3 DNA: TGCGCCAGCAGCTCAGGACTAGCGGGGGCTGGGACCCAGTACTTC.